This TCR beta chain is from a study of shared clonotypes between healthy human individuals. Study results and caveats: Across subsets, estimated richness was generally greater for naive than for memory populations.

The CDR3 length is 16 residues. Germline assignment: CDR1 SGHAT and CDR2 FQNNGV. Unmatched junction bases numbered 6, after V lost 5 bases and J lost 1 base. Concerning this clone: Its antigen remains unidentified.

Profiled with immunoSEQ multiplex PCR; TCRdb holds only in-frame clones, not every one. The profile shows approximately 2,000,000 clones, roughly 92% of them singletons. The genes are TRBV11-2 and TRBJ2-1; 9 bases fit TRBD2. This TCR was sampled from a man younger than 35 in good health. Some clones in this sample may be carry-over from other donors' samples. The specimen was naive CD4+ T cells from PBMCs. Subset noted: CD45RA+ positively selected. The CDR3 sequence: CASSLLAGRSYNEQFF. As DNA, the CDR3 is TGTGCCAGCAGCCTCCTAGCGGGAAGGTCCTACAATGAGCAGTTCTTC.